This T cell receptor (beta chain) is from a study of shared clonotypes between healthy human individuals. Measured with immunoSEQ multiplex PCR; TCRdb has only the in-frame clones, and not every one. The sample consists of 950,000 to 1,100,000 clones, about 76% of them appearing once. Healthy adults negative for HIV, lacking recent acute infections or vaccinations, served as donors. Trimming shortened V by 7 bases and J by 3 bases, and 11 bases separated the two germline ends. The CDR3 runs to 13 residues. Germline CDR1 reads SGDLS; CDR2 reads YYNGEE. The chain recombines TRBV9 with TRBJ1-5; D remains unclear. Sample: memory CD4+ T cells sorted from blood. The subset: CD45RA-negative fraction. The sequence derives from a man between 18 and 35 years old in good health. The CDR3 here is CASALSPNQPQHF. The CDR3 nucleotides are TGTGCCAGCGCCCTCTCTCCCAATCAGCCCCAGCATTTT.